This T cell receptor (beta chain) came from a study of blood T cell repertoires in COVID-19. As for the study in general: PBMCs, B-cell-depleted T cells, or T cells were the source of the cDNA or gDNA that made up the material.

Sequencing used immunoSEQ multiplex PCR; TCRdb keeps in-frame clones, though not all of them. Among 120,000 or so clones listed, 85% to 90% were seen once. The CDR3 totals 13 residues. The germline V gene encodes CDR1 MDHEN and CDR2 SYDVKM. V dropped 3 bases and J dropped 9; count of bases not matched to a gene: 6. Sequenced input: peripheral blood. This clonotype was sampled from a man aged 80 or over with active or convalescent COVID-19. The chain links TRBV28 to TRBJ1-2; 8 bases are a match to TRBD1. DNA of the CDR3: TGTGCCAGCAGTTTGAGACAGGGGTATAGCTACACCTTC. It is translated as CASSLRQGYSYTF.